This T cell receptor beta chain was sequenced in a study of early T cells in non-severe SARS-CoV-2 infection. This clonotype was detected only a few times. Germline V gives CDR1 SQVTM, CDR2 ANQGSEA. The CDR3 has 12 residues. Trimming took off 7 bases at V and 12 bases at J, with 19 bases between the two ends. TCRdb recomputed calls from the 5' RACE reads with MiXCR, one row per CDR3 protein. The table includes tens of thousands of distinct CDR3 sequences, around 8.9% detected once. Sequencing was carried out using whole blood. The J gene is TRBJ2-1, the V gene TRBV29-1; perhaps TRBD1 as D (5 bases). This TCR was sampled from an adult who was a healthcare worker with PCR-confirmed SARS-CoV-2 infection or an uninfected control (not recorded which). CDR3 DNA: TGCAGCGCCGAGACCGCAGGGTGGGGGCAGTTCTTC. Translation: CSAETAGWGQFF.